This T cell receptor beta chain was captured by sequencing in a study of control samples from healthy donors and cancer patients. There are a few counts of this clone. V lost 10 bases, J lost 5 bases, and 8 bases stayed unmatched. The CDR3 runs 12 residues. Germline V gene data show CDR1 as MGHDK and CDR2 as SYGVNS. Sequencing was performed with immunoSEQ multiplex PCR; in TCRdb, only in-frame clones are kept and a portion is missing. Of roughly 100,000 clones detected, about four fifths appear once; the ten largest clones hold under 15%. The rearrangement links TRBV25-1 to TRBJ2-7; TRBD1 matches at 7 bases. The clonotype comes from a woman aged 45 to 65 in good health. Sequenced: blood. The CDR3 loop is CATTTGWHEQYF. CDR3 nucleotide sequence: TGTGCCACAACGACAGGGTGGCACGAGCAGTACTTC.